The rows below give T cell receptor beta chains drawn from one sample of a study of identical twins. Each CDR3 protein is one row after TCRdb ran MiXCR on the 5' RACE reads. The sample carries more than 650,000 distinct CDR3 sequences, around 6% recorded once. The sample taken for sequencing was naive T cells sorted from blood. These TCRs come from a man between 18 and 35 years old in good health. Each CDR3 is given with its conserved first and last residue. The order of the fields is J gene, D gene, V gene, clone size, CDR3 DNA, CDR3 protein. D genes are given only for firm matches. Not every row has a clone size; where given, it reads once, few, many or a size class.

J gene: TRBJ2-1; D gene: .; V gene: TRBV6-1; clone size: many; CDR3 DNA: TGTGCCAGCAGTAATGTTGTCTATTCCAATGAAAAGAGGTTTGAGCAGTTCTTC; CDR3 protein: CASSNVVYSNEKRFEQFF
J gene: TRBJ2-1; D gene: .; V gene: TRBV6-2/TRBV6-3; clone size: many; CDR3 DNA: TGTGCCAGCAGTTACTCGTTGTCCGTTAATGAGCAGTTCTTC; CDR3 protein: CASSYSLSVNEQFF
J gene: TRBJ2-1; D gene: .; V gene: TRBV6-5; clone size: .; CDR3 DNA: TGTGCCAGCAGTTACATGCGGGGTCCCAACAATGAGCAGTTCTTC; CDR3 protein: CASSYMRGPNNEQFF
J gene: TRBJ1-5; D gene: .; V gene: TRBV20-1; clone size: few; CDR3 DNA: TGCAGTGCTCCGGAGGCTAGGGGCAATAGCAATCAGCCCCAGCATTTT; CDR3 protein: CSAPEARGNSNQPQHF
J gene: TRBJ1-1; D gene: .; V gene: TRBV7-9; clone size: .; CDR3 DNA: TGTGCCAGCAGCTTAGGGGCAACCACTGAAGCTTTCTTT; CDR3 protein: CASSLGATTEAFF
J gene: TRBJ1-2; D gene: .; V gene: TRBV6-8; clone size: few; CDR3 DNA: TGTGCCAGCAGAGTCCCTAGGGTGTGCTATGGCTACACCTTC; CDR3 protein: CASRVPRVCYGYTF
J gene: TRBJ2-1; D gene: TRBD2; V gene: TRBV5-1; clone size: .; CDR3 DNA: TGCGCCAGCAGCCCCCGGGGGGATTTCACTAGCGGGATAAGCTCCTACAATGAGCAGTTCTTC; CDR3 protein: CASSPRGDFTSGISSYNEQFF
J gene: TRBJ1-5; D gene: .; V gene: TRBV15; clone size: many; CDR3 DNA: TGTGCCACCAGCAGAGATCTGAAAAATCAGCCCCAGCATTTT; CDR3 protein: CATSRDLKNQPQHF
J gene: TRBJ2-3; D gene: TRBD2; V gene: TRBV7-9; clone size: many; CDR3 DNA: TGTGCCAGCGGACTAGCGGGAGGGGCAGATACGCAGTATTTT; CDR3 protein: CASGLAGGADTQYF
J gene: TRBJ2-1; D gene: .; V gene: TRBV5-1; clone size: many; CDR3 DNA: TGCGCCAGCAGCTTGGGCCGGGAAGGCCTCAATGAGCAGTTCTTC; CDR3 protein: CASSLGREGLNEQFF
J gene: TRBJ2-7; D gene: .; V gene: TRBV10-3; clone size: few; CDR3 DNA: TGTGCCATCAGTGAGTCGTCGGGACCCCCCGAGCAGTACTTC; CDR3 protein: CAISESSGPPEQYF
J gene: TRBJ1-1; D gene: .; V gene: TRBV12-3/TRBV12-4; clone size: .; CDR3 DNA: TGTGCCAGCAGTCTCCAGGACGGATTCATGAACACTGAAGCTTTCTTT; CDR3 protein: CASSLQDGFMNTEAFF
J gene: TRBJ2-5; D gene: .; V gene: TRBV7-2; clone size: few; CDR3 DNA: TGTGCCAGCAGCCCGACCTTAGCCCAGTACTTC; CDR3 protein: CASSPTLAQYF
J gene: TRBJ1-5; D gene: .; V gene: TRBV15; clone size: many; CDR3 DNA: TGTGCCACCAGCCACCCTAGCAATCAGCCCCAGCATTTT; CDR3 protein: CATSHPSNQPQHF
J gene: TRBJ2-5; D gene: TRBD2; V gene: TRBV3-1; clone size: many; CDR3 DNA: TGTGCCAGCAGCCAAGCAACTAGCGGGAGGGCCAGAGAGACCCAGTACTTC; CDR3 protein: CASSQATSGRARETQYF
J gene: TRBJ2-3; D gene: .; V gene: TRBV20-1; clone size: .; CDR3 DNA: TGCAGTGCCAACCGACTATTCGGTGGCACAGATACGCAGTATTTT; CDR3 protein: CSANRLFGGTDTQYF
J gene: TRBJ2-5; D gene: .; V gene: TRBV18; clone size: few; CDR3 DNA: TGTGCCAGCTCACCAGGGGGCTCAGAGACCCAGTACTTC; CDR3 protein: CASSPGGSETQYF
J gene: TRBJ1-1; D gene: .; V gene: TRBV12-3/TRBV12-4; clone size: many; CDR3 DNA: TGTGCCAGCAGCATCGACCCCACTGAAGCTTTCTTT; CDR3 protein: CASSIDPTEAFF
J gene: TRBJ2-7; D gene: .; V gene: TRBV27; clone size: .; CDR3 DNA: TGTGCCAGCAGTTTAATCGGGTCGGGGCCAGGGGACGAGCAGTACTTC; CDR3 protein: CASSLIGSGPGDEQYF
J gene: TRBJ2-1; D gene: .; V gene: TRBV4-2; clone size: many; CDR3 DNA: TGTGCCAGCAGCCGTGAACTATCCCTCTACAATGAGCAGTTCTTC; CDR3 protein: CASSRELSLYNEQFF
J gene: TRBJ2-7; D gene: .; V gene: TRBV27; clone size: many; CDR3 DNA: TGTGCCAGCAGTTTATCGTGGGGTAACTCCTACGAGCAGTACTTC; CDR3 protein: CASSLSWGNSYEQYF
J gene: TRBJ2-5; D gene: .; V gene: TRBV29-1; clone size: .; CDR3 DNA: TGCAGCGTTGAGGGAGTGGGATTAGAGACCCAGTACTTC; CDR3 protein: CSVEGVGLETQYF
J gene: TRBJ1-1; D gene: .; V gene: TRBV11-2; clone size: few; CDR3 DNA: TGTGCCAGCAGCCCGGATCGGCGGGGCGAAGTTTTCTTT; CDR3 protein: CASSPDRRGEVFF
J gene: TRBJ1-1; D gene: .; V gene: TRBV20-1; clone size: many; CDR3 DNA: TGCAGTGCTAGATCGGGACTGTTGGGCCAAGCTTTCTTT; CDR3 protein: CSARSGLLGQAFF
J gene: TRBJ1-5; D gene: .; V gene: TRBV20-1; clone size: many; CDR3 DNA: TGCAGTGCGAGCCAGGGTTTAAGGAATCAGCCCCAGCATTTT; CDR3 protein: CSASQGLRNQPQHF
J gene: TRBJ2-7; D gene: TRBD2; V gene: TRBV7-2; clone size: few; CDR3 DNA: TGTGCCAGCAAGGTTGCGGGAGGCTACGAGCAGTACTTC; CDR3 protein: CASKVAGGYEQYF
J gene: TRBJ1-6; D gene: .; V gene: TRBV5-1; clone size: many; CDR3 DNA: TGCGCCAGCAGCTTGGGCTCCCAGGGCTCTTCACCCCTCCACTTT; CDR3 protein: CASSLGSQGSSPLHF
J gene: TRBJ2-5; D gene: TRBD1; V gene: TRBV20-1; clone size: few; CDR3 DNA: TGCAGTGCCCGGTCGGGTATCGGGCTCCGGACAGGGGGGACCCAGTACTTC; CDR3 protein: CSARSGIGLRTGGTQYF
J gene: TRBJ1-1; D gene: .; V gene: TRBV12-3/TRBV12-4; clone size: many; CDR3 DNA: TGTGCCAGCAGGTCCCCACTGGCAGGGAGGCCTGAAGCTTTCTTT; CDR3 protein: CASRSPLAGRPEAFF
J gene: TRBJ2-1; D gene: .; V gene: TRBV5-1; clone size: many; CDR3 DNA: TGCGCCAGCAGCTTGGACTGGAGCTCCTACAATGAGCAGTTCTTC; CDR3 protein: CASSLDWSSYNEQFF
J gene: TRBJ2-3; D gene: .; V gene: TRBV5-1; clone size: few; CDR3 DNA: TGCGCCAGCAGAGAGGGGCTAACAGATACGCAGTATTTT; CDR3 protein: CASREGLTDTQYF
J gene: TRBJ2-3; D gene: .; V gene: TRBV12-3/TRBV12-4; clone size: many; CDR3 DNA: TGTGCCAGCAGTTTATTTTGGGGTGCCACAGATACGCAGTATTTT; CDR3 protein: CASSLFWGATDTQYF
J gene: TRBJ2-7; D gene: TRBD2; V gene: TRBV7-2; clone size: few; CDR3 DNA: TGTGCCAGCAGCATTAGCGGGGAGGGTGGCTACGAGCAGTACTTC; CDR3 protein: CASSISGEGGYEQYF
J gene: TRBJ2-5; D gene: .; V gene: TRBV5-1; clone size: .; CDR3 DNA: TGCGCCAGCAGCTCCCTCGGAGTCCCAGAGACCCAGTACTTC; CDR3 protein: CASSSLGVPETQYF
J gene: TRBJ2-3; D gene: TRBD2; V gene: TRBV20-1; clone size: few; CDR3 DNA: TGCAGTGCTAGAAATAGCGGGACAGATACGCAGTATTTT; CDR3 protein: CSARNSGTDTQYF
J gene: TRBJ2-1; D gene: .; V gene: TRBV6-5; clone size: .; CDR3 DNA: TGTGCCAGCAGTTATGGGACCGGTAGGGGCAATGAGCAGTTCTTC; CDR3 protein: CASSYGTGRGNEQFF
J gene: TRBJ2-7; D gene: .; V gene: TRBV7-8; clone size: .; CDR3 DNA: TGTGCCAGCAGCTCCCGGGACTTAGCCTACGAGCAGTACTTC; CDR3 protein: CASSSRDLAYEQYF
J gene: TRBJ2-3; D gene: TRBD2; V gene: TRBV30; clone size: few; CDR3 DNA: TGTGCCTGGAGTGTCGGAGCGGGGAGCACAGATACGCAGTATTTT; CDR3 protein: CAWSVGAGSTDTQYF
J gene: TRBJ2-3; D gene: TRBD2; V gene: TRBV11-2; clone size: few; CDR3 DNA: TGTGCCAGCAGTCAGGGACTAGCGGGCCCTAGCACAGATACGCAGTATTTT; CDR3 protein: CASSQGLAGPSTDTQYF
J gene: TRBJ2-7; D gene: .; V gene: TRBV28; clone size: many; CDR3 DNA: TGTGCCAGCAGTTCGCCTTCCCGGGACATACTAACGGGAGAGCAGTACTTC; CDR3 protein: CASSSPSRDILTGEQYF
J gene: TRBJ2-7; D gene: .; V gene: TRBV20-1; clone size: many; CDR3 DNA: TGCAGTGCTAGTTCGAGGGGTAGGTTCTACGAGCAGTACTTC; CDR3 protein: CSASSRGRFYEQYF
J gene: TRBJ2-2; D gene: .; V gene: TRBV5-1; clone size: many; CDR3 DNA: TGCGCCAGCAGCTTGGCCTCAGATACCGGGGAGCTGTTTTTT; CDR3 protein: CASSLASDTGELFF
J gene: TRBJ1-2; D gene: .; V gene: TRBV27; clone size: .; CDR3 DNA: TGTGCCAGCAGTCCTATACCAGGGAACTATGGCTACACCTTC; CDR3 protein: CASSPIPGNYGYTF
J gene: TRBJ2-3; D gene: TRBD2; V gene: TRBV29-1; clone size: .; CDR3 DNA: TGCAGCGTTGTCCCAGCGGGAGGGACAGATACGCAGTATTTT; CDR3 protein: CSVVPAGGTDTQYF
J gene: TRBJ2-3; D gene: TRBD2; V gene: TRBV7-2; clone size: many; CDR3 DNA: TGTGCCAGCAGCCGGAGACTAGCGGGAGGGACAGATACGCAGTATTTT; CDR3 protein: CASSRRLAGGTDTQYF
J gene: TRBJ1-5; D gene: .; V gene: TRBV6-1; clone size: few; CDR3 DNA: TGTGCCAGCAGTGAAGCCAGGGCCGGAGGCAATCAGCCCCAGCATTTT; CDR3 protein: CASSEARAGGNQPQHF
J gene: TRBJ2-3; D gene: .; V gene: TRBV7-2; clone size: .; CDR3 DNA: TGTGCCAGCAGCCGTTTTACAGCGGTAGATACGCAGTATTTT; CDR3 protein: CASSRFTAVDTQYF
J gene: TRBJ2-1; D gene: .; V gene: TRBV15; clone size: .; CDR3 DNA: TGTGCCACCAGCAGACCTATAGGACGGTGGGACAATGAGCAGTTCTTC; CDR3 protein: CATSRPIGRWDNEQFF
J gene: TRBJ2-2; D gene: .; V gene: TRBV5-1; clone size: few; CDR3 DNA: TGCGCCAGCAGCTTATGGACAGTTTCGAACACCGGGGAGCTGTTTTTT; CDR3 protein: CASSLWTVSNTGELFF
J gene: TRBJ2-1; D gene: TRBD2; V gene: TRBV11-1; clone size: few; CDR3 DNA: TGTGCCAGCAGCAAGAGCGGGGCGATCCAAAATGAGCAGTTCTTC; CDR3 protein: CASSKSGAIQNEQFF
J gene: TRBJ1-1; D gene: .; V gene: TRBV30; clone size: many; CDR3 DNA: TGTGCCTGGAAACGGAACACTGAAGCTTTCTTT; CDR3 protein: CAWKRNTEAFF
J gene: TRBJ2-3; D gene: TRBD2; V gene: TRBV7-9; clone size: many; CDR3 DNA: TGTGCCAGCAGCCCCCGGACTAGCGGGGGCCGCACAGATACACAGTATTTT; CDR3 protein: CASSPRTSGGRTDTQYF
J gene: TRBJ2-3; D gene: TRBD1; V gene: TRBV20-1; clone size: many; CDR3 DNA: TGCAGTGCTTTTCGGACAGGGGGAGCGTTCACAGATACGCAGTATTTT; CDR3 protein: CSAFRTGGAFTDTQYF
J gene: TRBJ1-1; D gene: TRBD1; V gene: TRBV3-1; clone size: many; CDR3 DNA: TGTGCCAGCAGCCAAGCACCGAGGACAGGGAAATCGAGTTTGGAAGCTTTCTTT; CDR3 protein: CASSQAPRTGKSSLEAFF
J gene: TRBJ2-3; D gene: TRBD1; V gene: TRBV5-1; clone size: few; CDR3 DNA: TGCGCCAGCAGCCACAGGGGGCCTACAGATACGCAGTATTTT; CDR3 protein: CASSHRGPTDTQYF
J gene: TRBJ2-5; D gene: .; V gene: TRBV10-3; clone size: many; CDR3 DNA: TGTGCCATCAGTGAGACGGGGTTGGGTGAGACCCAGTACTTC; CDR3 protein: CAISETGLGETQYF